This entry is about one TCR beta chain. The antigen is not known. A 5'RACE reaction primed in the constant segment made cDNA libraries of TCR alpha and TCR beta, and these carried sample barcodes and UMIs. TCRdb analysed the 5' RACE reads with MiXCR anew, one entry per CDR3 protein. In the table there are about 340,000 distinct CDR3 sequences, approximately 14% of which are singletons. These data are taken from a study of T-cell memory formation after mild COVID-19. Study-wide background: Most TCR clusters belonged to a single donor. Findings of the study overall: Day 15 to 85 contractors were CD4/CD8 balanced; later expanders leaned CD4+. Mainly in CM and EM were contracting CD4+ clones; CD8+ were in EMRA.

The CDR3 has 12 residues. The junction had 2 bases not matched to a gene; V was cut back by 3 bases and J by 9 bases. In germline, CDR1 is SGHNT, CDR2 YENEEA. The source material was PBMCs or a T cell subset sorted from them (not recorded which). This clonotype originated in a man younger than 35 who had mild COVID-19 (a few samples of this study predate the infection). Cell type and time point are not known. The rearrangement joins TRBV11-3 to TRBJ2-1, with TRBD2 matching 7 bases. The CDR3 reads CASSFGEGEQFF. The CDR3 DNA is TGTGCCAGCAGCTTCGGGGAGGGTGAGCAGTTCTTC.